This TCR beta chain was observed in a study of molecular identifiers for immune sequencing clone quantification. Study summary: Replicates split RNA from approximately 22,000 or 94,000 naive CD8 cells five ways, and the researchers sequenced four portions.

Study results and caveats: Underestimation of highly expanded clone sizes could arise where identical TCR molecules share a barcode.

Trimming removed 4 bases from V and 3 bases from J; junction bases left unmatched: 10. Germline V gives CDR1 MGHDK, CDR2 SYGVNS. The CDR3 is 16 amino acids. Bulk libraries came from a prior protocol with listed TCR primers. TCRdb called the PCR reads again in MiXCR, with one record for every CDR3 protein. The sample holds about 100,000 distinct CDR3 sequences, around 33% seen once. Details on this clonotype: Antigen: not known.

Based on a CD8+CD4-CCR7+CD45RA+ profile, naive CD8 T cells were sorted. Sequenced material: naive CD8+ T cells from blood, with Jurkat cell RNA spiked in. Sample subset: FACS-sorted CD8+CD4-CCR7+CD45RA+ naive T cells. The V gene is TRBV25-1, the J gene TRBJ1-1, with 8 nucleotides matching TRBD1. This receptor was taken from a human donor in good health. Some libraries in this study had Jurkat cell RNA spiked in. Here the CDR3 DNA reads TGTGCCAGCAGTGCTCCTGGGGACAGGTACTACACTGAAGCTTTCTTT. Its protein product is CASSAPGDRYYTEAFF.